The 32 T cell receptor beta chains listed next were all sequenced from one sample in a study of PD-L1 blockade in urothelial cancer. The method was immunoSEQ multiplex PCR; TCRdb's version includes in-frame clones alone and lacks a portion of them. The sample records approximately 83,000 clones, less than 85% being singletons. As to time point: peripheral blood 6 weeks after treatment start. Sequencing used PBMCs, obtained around atezolizumab (anti-PD-L1) treatment. All receptors come from an older man with urothelial cancer.

The chain carries TRBV19 and TRBJ2-5; 15 bases line up with TRBD2. Germline V gives CDR1 LNHDA, CDR2 SQIVND (reference sequence). This CDR3 has 16 residues. With 5 bases clipped from V and 4 bases from J, the junction kept 5 bases outside the gene matches. The chain's CDR3 is CASSPGLAGGRETQYF. In nucleotides, the CDR3 is TGTGCCAGTAGTCCAGGACTAGCGGGAGGGAGAGAGACCCAGTACTTC.

The rearrangement links TRBV5-6 to TRBJ2-7; 10 bases line up with TRBD2. The CDR3 sequence is 16 residues long. The V gene's germline CDR1 is SGHDT and CDR2 YYEEEE. Trimming took 0 bases from V and 2 from J; bases not matched to a gene: 5. The CDR3 loop is CASSLAASGGTYEQYF. As DNA, the CDR3 is TGTGCCAGCAGCTTGGCCGCTAGCGGGGGAACCTACGAGCAGTACTTC.

This rearrangement joins TRBV19 to TRBJ1-5; 7 bases fit TRBD1. Germline trimming cut 4 bases from V and 1 base from J; bases unmatched to any gene: 1. The CDR3 consists of 14 residues. CDR1 LNHDA and CDR2 SQIVND come from the germline V gene (reference sequence). Here the CDR3 reads CASSTDRSNQPQHF. CDR3 DNA: TGTGCCAGTAGTACGGACAGGAGCAATCAGCCCCAGCATTTT.

V gene TRBV6-1 combines with J gene TRBJ1-1; D ambiguous. In germline, CDR1 is MNHNS, CDR2 SASEGT. The CDR3 contains 15 residues. Trimming took off 3 bases at V and 5 bases at J, with 16 bases between the two ends. The chain's CDR3 is CASSDIGLPGTEAFF. CDR3 coding DNA: TGTGCCAGCAGTGACATAGGCCTTCCGGGGACTGAAGCTTTCTTT.

V usage is TRBV4-1 and J usage is TRBJ2-5; 9 bases are a match to TRBD2. The J segment lost 6 bases and the V segment lost 0 bases, leaving 8 bases of the junction unmatched. This CDR3 has 16 amino acids. Germline V gene data show CDR1 as MGHRA and CDR2 as YSYEKL. Here the CDR3 reads CASSQDLAGGSKTQYF. CDR3 bases: TGCGCCAGCAGCCAAGATCTGGCGGGGGGGTCTAAGACCCAGTACTTC.

The CDR3 DNA reads as TGTGCCAGCAGCTTACTCAGGGGGCAAACCTACAATGAGCAGTTCTTC. Amino acid sequence: CASSLLRGQTYNEQFF. The J gene is TRBJ2-1, the V gene TRBV11-2, with 8 positions matching TRBD1. Germline CDR1 is SGHAT and CDR2 is FQNNGV. The V and J ends lost 2 bases and 2 bases, in that order; junction bases with no gene match: 5. This CDR3 is built from 16 residues.

This chain uses TRBV6-1 with TRBJ1-1; weak D call: TRBD1 (5 bases). The CDR3 is 14 amino acids. The germline CDR1 and CDR2 sequences are MNHNS and SASEGT. V was pared by 5 bases and J by 0 bases, with 10 bases between. In nucleotides, the CDR3 is TGTGCCAGCAGTCGTCAGGGCCTGAACACTGAAGCTTTCTTT. Encoded protein: CASSRQGLNTEAFF.

The J gene is TRBJ2-1, the V gene TRBV10-3, with 10 bases lining up with TRBD2. Germline values: CDR1 ENHRY, CDR2 SYGVKD. The V segment lost 0 bases and the J segment 8 bases; nucleotides outside the gene matches: 7. CDR3 size: 16 residues. CDR3 loop: CAISESNSGGRDEQFF. In DNA form, the CDR3 reads TGTGCCATCAGTGAGTCGAATAGCGGGGGGCGGGATGAGCAGTTCTTC.

The chain combines TRBV28 with TRBJ2-5, with 9 bases aligning to TRBD1. The CDR3 is 15 amino acids. The trim removed 3 bases at V and 6 bases at J, leaving 8 bases unmatched. Germline CDR1 MDHEN, CDR2 SYDVKM. CDR3 residues: CASSFSGTGFQTQYF. As DNA, the CDR3 is TGTGCCAGCAGTTTCTCCGGGACAGGGTTTCAGACCCAGTACTTC.

V usage is TRBV5-5 and J usage is TRBJ2-7, with TRBD1 as a possible D gene (5 bases). V was clipped by 3 bases and J by 0 bases, with 13 bases between them. The CDR3 is 15 amino acids. Germline V gives CDR1 SGHKS, CDR2 YYEKEE (reference sequence). This chain's CDR3 is CASSSAGQSSYEQYF. CDR3 sequence (DNA): TGTGCCAGCAGCTCCGCAGGGCAAAGCTCCTACGAGCAGTACTTC.

The chain recombines TRBV4-1 with TRBJ2-3, with TRBD1 as a possible D gene (6 bases). V lost 1 base and J lost 6, with 14 bases in between. CDR1 and CDR2 (germline): MGHRA, YSYEKL. The CDR3 sequence is 15 residues long. CDR3 bases: TGCGCCAGCAGCCAAGTGGACAGACCACGGGATACGCAGTATTTT. This sequence encodes CASSQVDRPRDTQYF.

V and J are TRBV5-4 and TRBJ2-3; D not certain. Germline V gives CDR1 SGHNT, CDR2 YYREEE (reference sequence). The CDR3 is 12 residues long. V shed 4 bases and J shed 6 bases, with 9 bases lying between them. The CDR3 DNA reads TGTGCCAGCAGCACTTCGAGGGATACGCAGTATTTT. Its protein product is CASSTSRDTQYF.

The chain carries TRBV27 and TRBJ1-6; no clear D gene. CDR3 size: 12 residues. V lost 6 bases and J 3 bases, leaving 3 bases between the germline ends. In germline, CDR1 is MNHEY, CDR2 SMNVEV (reference sequence). The CDR3, as DNA: TGTGCCAGCAGCCTCTATAATTCACCCCTCCACTTT. This codes for CASSLYNSPLHF.

This chain connects TRBV7-9 to TRBJ1-1; a weak D match, TRBD1 (5 bases). The CDR3 extends over 19 amino acids. Trimming left V 6 bases short and J 3 bases short, with 29 bases between. CDR1 SEHNR and CDR2 FQNEAQ come from the germline V gene (reference sequence). The CDR3 nucleotides are TGTGCCAGCAGTTTTACAGGAGGGCGCGTTCGGATCAGGGACACTGAAGCTTTCTTT. It yields the protein CASSFTGGRVRIRDTEAFF.

V is TRBV7-9 and J is TRBJ1-1; TRBD1 might be the D (6 bases). CDR3 size: 15 residues. CDR1 is SEHNR and CDR2 is FQNEAQ in the germline V gene (reference sequence). The V gene lost 7 bases and the J gene lost 4 bases, with 19 bases spanning the gap. CDR3 sequence reads: CASNSAGGLATEAFF. The CDR3 DNA follows: TGTGCCAGCAACTCCGCCGGGGGGCTGGCCACTGAAGCTTTCTTT.

The chain recombines TRBV4-2 with TRBJ2-7, with 8 bases fitting TRBD1. The CDR3 runs to 15 residues. Germline V gene sequence: CDR1 LGHNA, CDR2 YNFKEQ. V lost 6 bases to trimming and J lost 2 bases; unmatched junction nucleotides: 9. The CDR3 nucleotides are TGTGCCAGCAGTACGGGACAGGCTTCTACCTACGAGCAGTACTTC. This gives the protein CASSTGQASTYEQYF.

J is TRBJ1-1 and V is TRBV7-3; D is undetermined. In germline, CDR1 is SGHTA, CDR2 FQGTGA. This CDR3 spans 13 amino acids. The ends were cut back, 2 bases at V and 1 base at J, with 5 bases in the middle. CDR3 nucleotides: TGTGCCAGCAGCTTAGGCACGAACACTGAAGCTTTCTTT. Amino acids: CASSLGTNTEAFF.

The chain recombines TRBV4-2 with TRBJ1-4; possible D gene TRBD1, 6 bases. Germline CDR1 reads LGHNA; CDR2 reads YNFKEQ. V was trimmed by 0 bases and J by 5 bases, leaving 13 bases between them. The CDR3 runs to 16 residues. The CDR3: CASSQEATGGNEKLFF. In nucleotides, the CDR3 is TGTGCCAGCAGCCAAGAGGCGACAGGAGGAAATGAAAAACTGTTTTTT.

The V call is TRBV4-1, the J call TRBJ2-3; 7 bases are a match to TRBD1. CDR3 size: 17 residues. V gave up 0 bases and J gave up 2 bases; unmatched junction bases: 8. Germline CDR1 is MGHRA and CDR2 is YSYEKL. The CDR3 region has the DNA TGCGCCAGCAGCCAAGATCGAGGGGGCCGGGTCACAGATACGCAGTATTTT. Translating gives CASSQDRGGRVTDTQYF.

The chain couples TRBV5-1 to TRBJ1-2; 8 bases match TRBD1. This CDR3 is 15 amino acids long. Looked up from germline, CDR1 is SGHRS and CDR2 is YFSETQ. V shed 0 bases, J shed 8 bases, and the junction held 9 bases outside the gene matches. CDR3 bases: TGCGCCAGCAGCTTGGATCGGGCAGGGGGCGAAGGCTACACCTTC. Encoded protein: CASSLDRAGGEGYTF. The full variable domain, completed using reference TRBV5-1 and TRBJ1-2, is KAGVTQTPRYLIKTRGQQVTLSCSPISGHRSVSWYQQTPGQGLQFLFEYFSETQRNKGNFPGRFSGRQFSNSRSEMNVSTLELGDSALYLCASSLDRAGGEGYTFGSGTRLTVV.

The genes are TRBV5-8 and TRBJ2-1, with D perhaps TRBD2 (6 bases). Germline lookup yields CDR1 SGHTS and CDR2 YDEGEE. The CDR3 spans 17 residues. Trimming removed 3 bases from V and 1 base from J, with 17 bases in between. The chain's CDR3 is CASSSVPTSGSYNEQFF. The CDR3 nucleotides are TGTGCCAGCAGCTCCGTCCCGACAAGCGGGTCCTACAATGAGCAGTTCTTC.

For the CDR3, the DNA is TGTGCCAGCTCACCCTGGACAGGGCAGAATGAGCAGTTCTTC. Residues: CASSPWTGQNEQFF. The chain is built from TRBV18 and TRBJ2-1; 8 bases are shared with TRBD1. V shed 3 bases and J 7 bases; nucleotides not matched to a gene: 5. The CDR3 runs 14 residues. Per the germline V gene, CDR1 is KGHSH and CDR2 is LQKENI. The whole variable domain, filled in from reference TRBV18 and TRBJ2-1, reads NAGVMQNPRHLVRRRGQEARLRCSPMKGHSHVYWYRQLPEEGLKFMVYLQKENIIDESGMPKERFSAEFPKEGPSILRIQQVVRGDSAAYFCASSPWTGQNEQFFGPGTRLTVL.

The chain carries TRBV10-2 and TRBJ2-6, with 8 bases fitting TRBD2. The trim removed 3 bases at V and 2 bases at J, leaving 6 bases unmatched. Germline values: CDR1 WSHSY, CDR2 SAAADI. The CDR3 is 17 residues long. The CDR3 region is CASSDRTSRPGANVLTF. CDR3 nucleotide sequence: TGCGCCAGCAGTGACAGGACTAGCCGACCTGGGGCCAACGTCCTGACTTTC.

This clone appeared once. The CDR3 here is CASSGLAATQETQYF. In nucleotides, the CDR3 is TGTGCCAGCAGCGGACTAGCGGCCACCCAAGAGACCCAGTACTTC. The chain combines TRBV7-2 with TRBJ2-5; TRBD2 aligns across 10 bases. Trimming at V came to 5 bases and at J to 1 base, leaving 4 bases not matched to a gene. This CDR3 contains 15 residues. CDR1 is SGHTA and CDR2 is FQGNSA in the germline V gene.

The chain carries TRBV5-1 and TRBJ2-5; 8 bases are shared with TRBD2. This CDR3 has 13 residues. Trimming at V came to 5 bases and at J to 1 base, leaving 1 base not matched to a gene. CDR1 SGHRS and CDR2 YFSETQ come from the germline V gene. The CDR3 loop is CASSRGGQETQYF. In DNA form, the CDR3 reads TGCGCCAGCAGTCGGGGGGGCCAAGAGACCCAGTACTTC.

The V gene is TRBV29-1, the J gene TRBJ2-1; 14 bases are shared with TRBD2. Germline V gives CDR1 SQVTM, CDR2 ANQGSEA. V shed 6 bases, J shed 8 bases, and the junction held 6 bases outside the gene matches. There are 14 residues in the CDR3. The CDR3 DNA reads as TGCAGCGTCCGACTAGCGGGGGGGCCCCATGAGCAGTTCTTC. Its protein product is CSVRLAGGPHEQFF.

The rearrangement links TRBV5-1 to TRBJ2-2; 7 bases agree with TRBD2. CDR1 SGHRS and CDR2 YFSETQ come from the germline V gene. The CDR3 runs to 15 residues. V shed 3 bases and J 0 bases; nucleotides not matched to a gene: 2. The CDR3 DNA reads as TGCGCCAGCAGCTCTAGCGGTACGAACACCGGGGAGCTGTTTTTT. It is translated as CASSSSGTNTGELFF.

The chain is built from TRBV5-8 and TRBJ2-1, with 7 bases that match TRBD1. In germline, CDR1 is SGHTS, CDR2 YDEGEE. V trimming: 2 bases; J trimming: 5 bases; junction bases outside the gene matches: 10. This CDR3 contains 16 residues. The CDR3 reads CASSFPWTGLDNEQFF. The CDR3 region has the DNA TGTGCCAGCAGCTTCCCCTGGACAGGTTTAGACAATGAGCAGTTCTTC. Looking up the rest from reference TRBV5-8 and TRBJ2-1 gives the full variable domain: EAGVTQSPTHLIKTRGQQATLRCSPISGHTSVYWYQQALGLGLQFLLWYDEGEERNRGNFPPRFSGRQFPNYSSELNVNALELEDSALYLCASSFPWTGLDNEQFFGPGTRLTVL.

This chain links TRBV5-6 with TRBJ2-5; a weak D match, TRBD1 (6 bases). The CDR3 is 15 residues long. CDR1 and CDR2 (germline): SGHDT, YYEEEE. V was shortened by 4 bases and J by 4 bases, with 17 bases between the two germline ends. The DNA for the CDR3 is TGTGCCAGCAGCCGAGCTAGGGGGACGGGAGAGACCCAGTACTTC. Translation: CASSRARGTGETQYF.

The J gene is TRBJ2-1, the V gene TRBV5-4; 9 nucleotides match TRBD1. The CDR3 is 16 amino acids. V shed 0 bases and J 1 base; nucleotides not matched to a gene: 2. Germline-derived CDR1 and CDR2 are SGHNT and YYREEE (reference sequence). CDR3 sequence reads: CASSLAGTGSYNEQFF. The CDR3 DNA follows: TGTGCCAGCAGCTTGGCCGGGACAGGGTCCTACAATGAGCAGTTCTTC.

The chain has TRBV2 and TRBJ2-2, with D possibly matching TRBD2 (6 bases). Germline V gene lookup returns CDR1 SNHLY and CDR2 FYNNEI. Trimming pared 5 bases from V and 3 bases from J, leaving 10 bases between. The CDR3 contains 14 residues. CDR3 region: CASSPGLHTGELFF. CDR3 DNA: TGTGCCAGCAGTCCGGGACTTCACACCGGGGAGCTGTTTTTT.

The chain employs TRBV5-1 and TRBJ2-3; D uncertain. Trimming cost V 7 bases and J 0 bases, with 12 bases left between them. Germline CDR1 and CDR2: SGHRS and YFSETQ. The CDR3 is 14 residues long. The CDR3 protein is CASHESASTDTQYF. The CDR3 coding sequence is TGCGCCAGCCACGAGAGCGCCAGCACAGATACGCAGTATTTT.